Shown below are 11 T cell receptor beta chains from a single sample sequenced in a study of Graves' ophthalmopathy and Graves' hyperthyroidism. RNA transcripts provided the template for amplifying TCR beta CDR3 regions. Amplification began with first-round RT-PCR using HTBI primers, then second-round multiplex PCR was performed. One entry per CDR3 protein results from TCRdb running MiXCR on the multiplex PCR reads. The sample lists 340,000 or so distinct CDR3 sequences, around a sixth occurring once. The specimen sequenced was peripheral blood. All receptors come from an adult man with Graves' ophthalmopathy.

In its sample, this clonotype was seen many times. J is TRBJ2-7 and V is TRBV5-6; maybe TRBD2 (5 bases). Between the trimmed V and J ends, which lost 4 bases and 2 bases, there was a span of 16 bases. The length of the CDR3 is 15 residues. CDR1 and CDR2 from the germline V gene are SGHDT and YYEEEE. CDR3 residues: CASSAGLPTTYEQYF. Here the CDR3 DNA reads TGTGCCAGCAGCGCCGGACTCCCTACTACCTACGAGCAGTACTTC.

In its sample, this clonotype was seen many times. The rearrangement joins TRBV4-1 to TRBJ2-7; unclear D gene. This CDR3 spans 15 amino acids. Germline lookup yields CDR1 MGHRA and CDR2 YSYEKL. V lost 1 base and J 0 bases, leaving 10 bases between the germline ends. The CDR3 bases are TGCGCCAGCAGCCAAGTTCCATCTTCCTCCTACGAGCAGTACTTC. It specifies CASSQVPSSSYEQYF.

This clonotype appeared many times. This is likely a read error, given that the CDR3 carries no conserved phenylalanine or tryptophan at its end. CDR3 DNA sequence: TGCAGTGCTAGGAGCGGGGGACAAGAGACCCAGTACTCC. This gives the protein CSARSGGQETQYS. The chain is built from TRBV20-1 and TRBJ2-5, with 8 bases identical to TRBD2. The CDR3 totals 13 residues. Trimming at V came to 3 bases and at J to 2 bases, leaving 2 bases not matched to a gene. Looked up from germline, CDR1 is DFQATT and CDR2 is SNEGSKA (reference sequence).

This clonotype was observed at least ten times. CDR3 amino acids: CASTLAGGPLDYEQYF. The CDR3 bases are TGTGCCAGCACCCTAGCGGGGGGGCCGTTGGACTACGAGCAGTACTTC. The chain recombines TRBV6-2 or TRBV6-3 with TRBJ2-7; 12 bases line up with TRBD2. Germline V gene data show CDR1 as MNHEY and CDR2 as SVGEGT. This CDR3 comprises 16 residues. J gave up 3 bases and V 7 bases, and 10 bases lay outside the gene matches.

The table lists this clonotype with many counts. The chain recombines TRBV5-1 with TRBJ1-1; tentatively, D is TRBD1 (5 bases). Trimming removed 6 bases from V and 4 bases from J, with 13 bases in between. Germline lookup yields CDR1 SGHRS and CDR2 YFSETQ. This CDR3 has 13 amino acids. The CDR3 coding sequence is TGCGCCAGCAATGAGCAGGGTGGCACTGAAGCTTTCTTT. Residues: CASNEQGGTEAFF.

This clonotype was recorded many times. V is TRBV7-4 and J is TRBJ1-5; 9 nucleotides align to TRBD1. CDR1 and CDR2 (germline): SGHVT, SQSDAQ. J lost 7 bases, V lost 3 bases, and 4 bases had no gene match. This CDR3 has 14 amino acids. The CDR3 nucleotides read TGTGCCAGCAGCTTTAGCGGGACAGGGCAGCCCCAGCATTTT. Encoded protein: CASSFSGTGQPQHF.

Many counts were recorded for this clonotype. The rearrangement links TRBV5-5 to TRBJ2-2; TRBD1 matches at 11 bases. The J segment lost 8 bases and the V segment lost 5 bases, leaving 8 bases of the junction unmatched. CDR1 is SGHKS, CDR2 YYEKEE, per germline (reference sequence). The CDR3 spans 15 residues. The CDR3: CASSWDRGSEGELFF. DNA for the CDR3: TGTGCCAGCAGTTGGGACAGGGGGTCTGAGGGGGAGCTGTTTTTT. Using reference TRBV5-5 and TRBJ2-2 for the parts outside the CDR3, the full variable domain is DAGVTQSPTHLIKTRGQQVTLRCSPISGHKSVSWYQQVLGQGPQFIFQYYEKEERGRGNFPDRFSARQFPNYSSELNVNALLLGDSALYLCASSWDRGSEGELFFGEGSRLTVL.

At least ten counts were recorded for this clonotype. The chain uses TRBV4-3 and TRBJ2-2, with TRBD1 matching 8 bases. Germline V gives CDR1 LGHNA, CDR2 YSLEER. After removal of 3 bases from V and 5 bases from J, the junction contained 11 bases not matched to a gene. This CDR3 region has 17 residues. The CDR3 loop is CASSQAGGPERTGELFF. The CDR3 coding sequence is TGCGCCAGCAGCCAGGCAGGGGGCCCCGAAAGGACCGGGGAGCTGTTTTTT.

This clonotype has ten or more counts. The CDR3 loop is CASSFGGGEQYF. In DNA form, the CDR3 reads TGTGCCAGCAGTTTCGGAGGGGGCGAGCAGTACTTC. The gene calls are TRBV28 and TRBJ2-7; D may correspond to TRBD1 or TRBD2 (6 bases each). In germline, CDR1 is MDHEN, CDR2 SYDVKM. The CDR3 runs 12 residues. V lost 3 bases and J 6 bases, leaving 9 bases between the germline ends.

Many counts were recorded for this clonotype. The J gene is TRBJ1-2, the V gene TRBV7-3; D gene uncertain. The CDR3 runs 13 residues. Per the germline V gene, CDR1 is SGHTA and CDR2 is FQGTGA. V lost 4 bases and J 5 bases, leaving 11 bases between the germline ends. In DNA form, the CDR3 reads TGTGCCAGCAGCTCACCAGAGGGTTATGGCTACACCTTC. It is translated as CASSSPEGYGYTF.

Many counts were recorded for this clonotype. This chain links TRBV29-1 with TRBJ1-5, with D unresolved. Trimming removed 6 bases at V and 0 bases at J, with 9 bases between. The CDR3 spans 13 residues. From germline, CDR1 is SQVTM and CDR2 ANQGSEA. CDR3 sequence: CSVAHNSNQPQHF. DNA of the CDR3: TGCAGCGTCGCGCATAATAGCAATCAGCCCCAGCATTTT.